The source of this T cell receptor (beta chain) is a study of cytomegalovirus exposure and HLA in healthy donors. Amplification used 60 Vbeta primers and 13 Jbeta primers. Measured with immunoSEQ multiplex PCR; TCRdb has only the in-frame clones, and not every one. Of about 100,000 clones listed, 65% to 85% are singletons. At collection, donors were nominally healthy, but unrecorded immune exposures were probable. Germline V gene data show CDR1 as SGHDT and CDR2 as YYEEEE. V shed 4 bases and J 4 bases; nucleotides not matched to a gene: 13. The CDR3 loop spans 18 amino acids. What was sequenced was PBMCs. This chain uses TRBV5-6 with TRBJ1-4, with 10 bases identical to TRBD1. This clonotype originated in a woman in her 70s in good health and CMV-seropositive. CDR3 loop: CASSPPPRTGGFNEKLFF. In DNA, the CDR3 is TGTGCCAGCAGCCCGCCTCCCAGGACAGGGGGGTTTAATGAAAAACTGTTTTTT. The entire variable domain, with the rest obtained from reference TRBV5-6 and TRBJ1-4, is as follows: DAGVTQSPTHLIKTRGQQVTLRCSPKSGHDTVSWYQQALGQGPQFIFQYYEEEERQRGNFPDRFSGHQFPNYSSELNVNALLLGDSALYLCASSPPPRTGGFNEKLFFGSGTQLSVL.